This TCR beta chain was recorded in a study of technical replicates of blood from a few donors. TCRdb's table, derived via immunoSEQ multiplex PCR, lists solely in-frame clones and lacks some. The sample records about 80,000 clones, roughly nine tenths being singletons. What was sequenced was T cells isolated from PBMCs. The source of this sequence is a human donor in good health.

The CDR3 protein is CASGGDVYEQYF. The CDR3, as DNA: TGCGCCAGCGGGGGGGACGTCTACGAGCAGTACTTC. The rearrangement joins TRBV5-1 to TRBJ2-7; 7 bases agree with TRBD2. This CDR3 region has 12 residues. The germline gives CDR1 SGHRS, CDR2 YFSETQ. Unmatched junction bases numbered 4, after V lost 7 bases and J lost 3 bases.